The 11 T cell receptor beta chains reported below all come from one sample, sequenced in a study of blood T cell repertoires in COVID-19. This table comes from immunoSEQ multiplex PCR, and its TCRdb copy is limited to in-frame clones, with some not included. The repertoire has roughly 40,000 clones, over 75% of them found once; the top ten carry more than 7%. The sequencing sample was made of peripheral blood. All receptors derive from a woman between 70 and 85 years old with acute or convalescent COVID-19.

The chain uses TRBV28 and TRBJ2-3, with TRBD2 matching 9 bases. Germline loops: CDR1 MDHEN, CDR2 SYDVKM. The CDR3 is 19 residues long. V lost 6 bases and J lost 4; bases outside the gene matches: 20. CDR3 coding DNA: TGTGCCAGCAGCCGGATTGGAAGGGCGGGAGGGCCGAGCGCAGATACGCAGTATTTT. The encoded protein is CASSRIGRAGGPSADTQYF.

V and J are TRBV10-2 and TRBJ1-2; 9 bases are shared with TRBD1. Trimming took 3 bases from V and 5 from J; bases not matched to a gene: 1. CDR3 length equals 13 residues. Germline V gives CDR1 WSHSY, CDR2 SAAADI. The CDR3 region is CASSDDRGYGYTF. In DNA, the CDR3 is TGCGCCAGCAGTGACGACAGGGGGTATGGCTACACCTTC.

This chain uses TRBV5-4 with TRBJ2-3, with TRBD2 identical over 8 bases. The CDR3 has 13 amino acids. The V gene's germline CDR1 is SGHNT and CDR2 YYREEE (reference sequence). Trimming at V came to 6 bases and at J to 3 bases, leaving 3 bases not matched to a gene. This CDR3 reads CASTGGRTDTQYF. In DNA form, the CDR3 reads TGTGCCAGCACGGGGGGGCGGACAGATACGCAGTATTTT.

This rearrangement joins TRBV24-1 to TRBJ2-3, with a possible D match to TRBD2 (5 bases). Between the trimmed V and J ends, which lost 8 bases and 0 bases, there was a span of 14 bases. The CDR3 has 15 amino acids. Germline loops: CDR1 KGHDR, CDR2 SFDVKD. The CDR3 sequence is CATTPGVGSTDTQYF. In DNA form, the CDR3 reads TGTGCCACCACCCCCGGGGTCGGGAGCACAGATACGCAGTATTTT.

This clone was seen more than once but under ten times. V and J are TRBV4-2 and TRBJ2-4; D perhaps matches TRBD2 (7 bases). With 2 bases removed from V and 5 bases from J, the gap between germline ends came to 16 bases. There are 16 residues in the CDR3. Germline V lookup: CDR1 LGHNA, CDR2 YNFKEQ. The CDR3 sequence: CASSQTAGGAENIQYF. The DNA of the CDR3 is TGTGCCAGCAGCCAAACCGCTGGGGGGGCCGAAAACATTCAGTACTTC.

This clone has just a few counts. In the same sample, other DNA sequences code for this CDR3. This chain connects TRBV20-1 to TRBJ2-7; no definite D call. V lost 2 bases to trimming and J lost 3 bases, with 5 bases between them. The CDR3 totals 11 residues. CDR1 DFQATT and CDR2 SNEGSKA come from the germline V gene (reference sequence). In DNA form, the CDR3 reads TGCAGTGCTAGATCGGGCTACGAGCAGTACGTC. This codes for CSARSGYEQYV.

The chain couples TRBV6-2 or TRBV6-3 to TRBJ2-3; a possible D gene is TRBD2 (6 bases). V was cut by 4 bases and J by 0 bases, with 11 bases left in between. Per germline, CDR1 MNHEY and CDR2 SVGEGT. The CDR3 sequence is 15 residues long. The CDR3 is CASSSHSGSTDTQYF. CDR3 sequence (DNA): TGTGCCAGCAGTTCCCATAGCGGTAGCACAGATACGCAGTATTTT.

The chain is built from TRBV24-1 and TRBJ1-4; 8 bases line up with TRBD1. V lost 4 bases, J lost 6 bases, and 6 bases stayed unmatched. The CDR3 length is 15 residues. CDR1 KGHDR and CDR2 SFDVKD come from the germline V gene. This CDR3 reads CATSEEDRVHEKLFF. The CDR3 nucleotides are TGTGCCACCAGTGAAGAGGACAGGGTACATGAAAAACTGTTTTTT.

The gene calls are TRBV9 and TRBJ2-2, with D possibly being TRBD2 (6 bases). The V gene lost 1 base and the J gene lost 6 bases, with 10 bases spanning the gap. This CDR3 comprises 14 residues. Germline assignment: CDR1 SGDLS and CDR2 YYNGEE. Written as DNA, the CDR3 is TGTGCCAGCAGCGTATATGGGGGGTCCGGGGAGCTGTTTTTT. Residues: CASSVYGGSGELFF.

The chain combines TRBV5-8 with TRBJ2-1, with D unresolved. The CDR3 has 19 amino acids. Trimming left V 6 bases short and J 4 bases short, with 29 bases between. Per the germline V gene, CDR1 is SGHTS and CDR2 is YDEGEE. This CDR3 reads CASTKLFQALPGRYNEQFF. In DNA form, the CDR3 reads TGTGCCAGCACCAAACTCTTCCAGGCCCTCCCAGGAAGATACAATGAGCAGTTCTTC.

This rearrangement joins TRBV2 to TRBJ2-5, with D possibly TRBD2 on 5 matching bases. This CDR3 is 12 amino acids long. CDR1 is SNHLY and CDR2 is FYNNEI in the germline V gene. CDR3 in amino acids: CAVGESQETQYF. CDR3 DNA: TGTGCAGTCGGGGAATCCCAAGAGACCCAGTACTTC. Complete variable domain (other parts from reference TRBV2 and TRBJ2-5): EPEVTQTPSHQVTQMGQEVILRCVPISNHLYFYWYRQILGQKVEFLVSFYNNEISEKSEIFDDQFSVERPDGSNFTLKIRSTKLEDSAMYFCAVGESQETQYFGPGTRLLVL.